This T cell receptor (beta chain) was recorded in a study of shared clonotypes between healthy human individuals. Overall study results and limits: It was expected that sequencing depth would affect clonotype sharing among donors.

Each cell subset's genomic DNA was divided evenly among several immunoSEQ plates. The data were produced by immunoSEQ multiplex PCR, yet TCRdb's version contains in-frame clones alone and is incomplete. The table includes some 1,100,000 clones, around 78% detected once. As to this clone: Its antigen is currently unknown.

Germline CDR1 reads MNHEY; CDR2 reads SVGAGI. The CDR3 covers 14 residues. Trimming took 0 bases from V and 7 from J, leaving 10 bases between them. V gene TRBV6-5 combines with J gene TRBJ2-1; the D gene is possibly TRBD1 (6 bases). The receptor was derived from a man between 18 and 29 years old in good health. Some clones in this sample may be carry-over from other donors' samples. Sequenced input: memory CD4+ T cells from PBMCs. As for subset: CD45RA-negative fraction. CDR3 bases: TGTGCCAGCAGTTACTCGCGGCAGGGGAATGAGCAGTTCTTC. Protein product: CASSYSRQGNEQFF.